Listed here are 20 T cell receptor beta chains from one sample, sequenced in a study of response to subunit inactivated influenza vaccine. From the RT-PCR reads, TCRdb called clonotypes with MiXCR, one entry per CDR3 protein. The data hold around 530,000 distinct CDR3 sequences, with approximately 17% observed a single time. The material sequenced was CD4+ T cells sorted from PBMCs, taken 23 months after vaccination. These receptors came from a man in his fifties or sixties who received an inactivated influenza vaccine.

This clonotype was counted a few times. The gene calls are TRBV18 and TRBJ2-2; D unresolved. The ends were cut back, 0 bases at V and 6 bases at J, with 8 bases in the middle. This CDR3 comprises 14 residues. Germline V lookup: CDR1 KGHSH, CDR2 LQKENI. Here the CDR3 reads CASSPPGKPGELFF. CDR3 coding DNA: TGTGCCAGCTCACCACCTGGGAAGCCCGGGGAGCTGTTTTTT.

The J gene is TRBJ2-3, the V gene TRBV7-8; 8 positions agree with TRBD2. The CDR3 loop spans 17 amino acids. Trimming removed 3 bases from V and 4 bases from J; junction bases left unmatched: 12. Germline V gives CDR1 SGHVS, CDR2 FQNEAQ. The CDR3 sequence is CASSFRIGGGSADTQYF. In nucleotides, the CDR3 is TGTGCCAGCAGCTTCCGTATCGGGGGGGGATCCGCAGATACGCAGTATTTT.

J is TRBJ2-2 and V is TRBV20-1, with no clear D. V lost 3 bases to trimming and J lost 2 bases, with 10 bases between them. This CDR3 is 14 amino acids long. Germline values: CDR1 DFQATT, CDR2 SNEGSKA (reference sequence). The CDR3 nucleotides are TGCAGTGCTAGCTGGCTAGGAAACACCGGGGAGCTGTTTTTT. Protein: CSASWLGNTGELFF.

This clonotype has more than one count but fewer than ten. The chain carries TRBV29-1 and TRBJ2-5, with TRBD1 identical over 10 bases. The length of the CDR3 is 13 residues. The V segment lost 5 bases and the J segment 4 bases; nucleotides outside the gene matches: 4. CDR1 is SQVTM and CDR2 is ANQGSEA in the germline V gene. For the CDR3, the DNA is TGCAGCGTTCGCCGGGACAGGGGAGAGACCCAGTACTTC. It encodes CSVRRDRGETQYF.

This clonotype appeared a few times. This rearrangement joins TRBV4-1 to TRBJ2-1, with 7 positions matching TRBD1. The CDR3 consists of 16 residues. The V segment lost 5 bases and the J segment 6 bases; nucleotides outside the gene matches: 13. Germline V gene lookup returns CDR1 MGHRA and CDR2 YSYEKL. For the CDR3, the DNA is TGCGCCAGCAGCTTCAACAGGGGCCTGGGGATCAATGAGCAGTTCTTC. Translation gives CASSFNRGLGINEQFF.

This clonotype was observed a handful of times. This chain links TRBV20-1 with TRBJ2-2; D remains ambiguous. The germline V gene encodes CDR1 DFQATT and CDR2 SNEGSKA (reference sequence). The CDR3 length is 14 residues. V lost 3 bases and J lost 6, with 14 bases in between. The CDR3 loop reads CSASSPVGSGELFF. CDR3 nucleotide sequence: TGCAGTGCTAGTTCCCCCGTCGGGTCCGGGGAGCTGTTTTTT.

This chain connects TRBV12-3 or TRBV12-4 to TRBJ2-1; D is perhaps TRBD2 (6 bases). Trimming removed 6 bases from V and 6 bases from J, with 15 bases in between. CDR3 size: 14 residues. CDR3 amino acids: CASRPYSSANEQFF. The DNA of the CDR3 is TGTGCCAGCAGGCCTTATTCTAGCGCCAATGAGCAGTTCTTC.

The chain carries TRBV18 and TRBJ1-4; tentative D call: TRBD1 (5 bases). With 6 bases removed from V and 0 bases from J, the gap between germline ends came to 14 bases. Per germline, CDR1 KGHSH and CDR2 LQKENI. The CDR3 sequence is 16 residues long. The chain's CDR3 is CASSPSGPATNEKLFF. Written as DNA, the CDR3 is TGTGCCAGCTCCCCCTCGGGGCCTGCAACTAATGAAAAACTGTTTTTT.

This clonotype was recorded many times. The chain couples TRBV7-3 to TRBJ1-2; maybe TRBD1 (6 bases). The germline V and J ends were trimmed by 0 bases and 3 bases, with 11 bases remaining between them. The CDR3 totals 15 residues. CDR1 SGHTA and CDR2 FQGTGA come from the germline V gene. CDR3 sequence: CASSLTAGDDYGYTF. Here the CDR3 DNA reads TGTGCCAGCAGCTTAACGGCAGGGGACGACTATGGCTACACCTTC.

The gene calls are TRBV2 and TRBJ1-1, with TRBD1 matching 7 bases. After removal of 8 bases from V and 11 bases from J, the junction contained 14 bases not matched to a gene. Germline values: CDR1 SNHLY, CDR2 FYNNEI. This CDR3 has 13 residues. CDR3 region: CASGHRGKGAAFF. The CDR3 DNA follows: TGTGCCAGCGGGCACAGGGGTAAAGGGGCGGCTTTCTTT. Using reference TRBV2 and TRBJ1-1 for the parts outside the CDR3, the full variable domain is EPEVTQTPSHQVTQMGQEVILRCVPISNHLYFYWYRQILGQKVEFLVSFYNNEISEKSEIFDDQFSVERPDGSNFTLKIRSTKLEDSAMYFCASGHRGKGAAFFGQGTRLTVV.

This clonotype came up many times. This chain links TRBV4-2 with TRBJ2-2; D is perhaps TRBD1 (6 bases). This CDR3 has 14 residues. V lost 1 base, J lost 7 bases, and 10 bases lay in between. Germline V lookup: CDR1 LGHNA, CDR2 YNFKEQ. CDR3 amino acids: CASSQATGFGELFF. The CDR3, as DNA: TGTGCCAGCAGCCAAGCAACAGGGTTCGGGGAGCTGTTTTTT.

The table lists this clonotype with many counts. The chain uses TRBV6-2 or TRBV6-3 and TRBJ2-7, with a possible D match to TRBD1 (7 bases). Germline-derived CDR1 and CDR2 are MNHEY and SVGEGT. This CDR3 has 14 residues. Trimming left V 6 bases short and J 8 bases short, with 20 bases between. The CDR3 spells CASRHLTGRLKQYF. CDR3 coding DNA: TGTGCCAGCAGACATTTGACAGGGAGGTTGAAGCAGTACTTC.

This clonotype has just a few counts. The gene calls are TRBV20-1 and TRBJ2-7; 11 nucleotides agree with TRBD2. The CDR3 runs 16 residues. Trimming cost V 3 bases and J 3 bases; bases outside gene matches: 10. Per the germline V gene, CDR1 is DFQATT and CDR2 is SNEGSKA (reference sequence). Here the CDR3 DNA reads TGCAGTGCTAGCCCCCTAGCGGGAGGCCCCATCTACGAGCAGTACTTC. Encoded protein: CSASPLAGGPIYEQYF.

There are a few counts of this clonotype. Germline is not matched at one junction end, which may reflect a read error. This chain links TRBV29-1 with TRBJ1-1; D perhaps matches TRBD1 (5 bases). The CDR3 is 14 residues long. From germline, CDR1 is SQVTM and CDR2 ANQGSEA. CDR3 amino acids: CTVGRWGVNTEAFF. The CDR3 DNA follows: TGCACCGTTGGGAGGTGGGGGGTGAACACTGAAGCTTTCTTT.

CDR3 in DNA: TGCAGTGCTAGATCGCTAGCGGGGGTCTACGAGCAGTACTTC. Protein: CSARSLAGVYEQYF. V gene TRBV20-1 combines with J gene TRBJ2-7, with 10 bases matching TRBD2. The CDR3 contains 14 residues. After removal of 2 bases from V and 3 bases from J, the junction contained 4 bases not matched to a gene. Germline V gene data show CDR1 as DFQATT and CDR2 as SNEGSKA (reference sequence).

The V call is TRBV5-1, the J call TRBJ1-5, with 8 positions matching TRBD1. The V segment lost 4 bases and the J segment 4 bases; nucleotides outside the gene matches: 7. This CDR3 is 15 amino acids long. The germline gives CDR1 SGHRS, CDR2 YFSETQ. CDR3 sequence reads: CASSQGTGVNQPQHF. The DNA for the CDR3 is TGCGCCAGCAGCCAGGGGACAGGTGTGAATCAGCCCCAGCATTTT.

This clonotype has a count of ten or more. This sequence joins TRBV7-2 and TRBJ2-7, with D possibly matching TRBD1 (6 bases). In germline, CDR1 is SGHTA, CDR2 FQGNSA. Trimming left V 1 base short and J 2 bases short, with 15 bases between. The CDR3 length is 16 residues. The chain's CDR3 is CASSLVSRGPTYEQYF. The CDR3 region has the DNA TGTGCCAGCAGCTTAGTTTCCAGGGGACCAACCTACGAGCAGTACTTC.

This clonotype has just a few counts. CDR3 residues: CASSQYFRARGYTF. CDR3 sequence (DNA): TGCGCCAGCAGCCAATATTTTAGGGCGCGGGGCTACACCTTC. The chain carries TRBV4-3 and TRBJ1-2; D is uncertain. Per the germline V gene, CDR1 is LGHNA and CDR2 is YSLEER. The CDR3 sequence is 14 residues long. Trimming pared 2 bases from V and 8 bases from J, leaving 15 bases between.

This clonotype appeared a few times. The chain couples TRBV4-3 to TRBJ1-2; D gene ambiguous. The CDR3 loop spans 14 amino acids. Germline-derived CDR1 and CDR2 are LGHNA and YSLEER. Trimming removed 2 bases from V and 12 bases from J, with 19 bases in between. The CDR3 coding sequence is TGCGCCAGCAGCCAAACCCGAAATGCCTTAGTTCACACCTTC. It specifies CASSQTRNALVHTF.

This clonotype was detected many times. This chain uses TRBV7-2 with TRBJ2-7; D might be TRBD2 (6 bases). The V and J ends lost 3 bases and 3 bases respectively, with 9 bases between them. From germline, CDR1 is SGHTA and CDR2 FQGNSA. The CDR3 totals 13 residues. In nucleotides, the CDR3 is TGTGCCAGCAGCTTTGGGGGACTCTACGAGCAGTACTTC. This sequence encodes CASSFGGLYEQYF.